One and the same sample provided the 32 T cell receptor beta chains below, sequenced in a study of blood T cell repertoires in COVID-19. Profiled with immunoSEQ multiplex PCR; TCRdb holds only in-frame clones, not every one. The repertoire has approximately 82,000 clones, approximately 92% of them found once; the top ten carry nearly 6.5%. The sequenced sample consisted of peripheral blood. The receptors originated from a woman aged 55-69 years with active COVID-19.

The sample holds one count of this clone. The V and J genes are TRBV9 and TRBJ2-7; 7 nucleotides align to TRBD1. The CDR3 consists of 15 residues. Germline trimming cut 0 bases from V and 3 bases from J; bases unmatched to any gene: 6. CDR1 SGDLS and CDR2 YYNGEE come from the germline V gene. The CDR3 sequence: CASSVGQGGGYEQYF. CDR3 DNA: TGTGCCAGCAGCGTAGGACAGGGTGGAGGCTACGAGCAGTACTTC.

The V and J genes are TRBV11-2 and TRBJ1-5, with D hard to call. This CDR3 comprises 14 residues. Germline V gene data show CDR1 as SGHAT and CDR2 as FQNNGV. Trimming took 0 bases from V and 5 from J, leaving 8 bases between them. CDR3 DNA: TGTGCCAGCAGCTTAGAGTATTCGGATCAGCCCCAGCATTTT. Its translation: CASSLEYSDQPQHF.

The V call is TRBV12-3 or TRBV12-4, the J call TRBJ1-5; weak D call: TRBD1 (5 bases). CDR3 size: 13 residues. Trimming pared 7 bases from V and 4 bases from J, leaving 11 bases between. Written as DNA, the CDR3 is TGTGCCAGCACTGGACACTCAAATCAGCCCCAGCATTTT. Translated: CASTGHSNQPQHF.

This CDR3 is CASSAGGTGGSYEQYF. CDR3 coding DNA: TGTGCCAGCAGCGCGGGAGGGACAGGGGGCTCCTACGAGCAGTACTTC. J is TRBJ2-7 and V is TRBV9; 11 nucleotides agree with TRBD1. J lost 0 bases, V lost 3 bases, and 5 bases had no gene match. The length of the CDR3 is 16 residues. Germline V gives CDR1 SGDLS, CDR2 YYNGEE.

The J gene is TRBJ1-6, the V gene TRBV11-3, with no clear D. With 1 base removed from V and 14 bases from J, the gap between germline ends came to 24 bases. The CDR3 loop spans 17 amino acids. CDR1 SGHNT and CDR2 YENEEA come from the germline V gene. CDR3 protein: CASSLGRVGGGGGTLHF. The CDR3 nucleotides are TGTGCCAGCAGCTTAGGTAGGGTCGGCGGCGGCGGAGGGACCCTCCACTTT.

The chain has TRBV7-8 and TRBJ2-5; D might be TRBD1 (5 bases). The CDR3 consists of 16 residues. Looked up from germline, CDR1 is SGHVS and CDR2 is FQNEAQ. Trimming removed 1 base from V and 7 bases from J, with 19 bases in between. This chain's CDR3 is CASSLESLGKGRTQYF. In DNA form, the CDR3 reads TGTGCCAGCAGCTTAGAGTCCCTCGGCAAGGGGCGGACCCAGTACTTC. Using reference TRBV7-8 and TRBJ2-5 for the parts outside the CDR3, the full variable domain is GAGVSQSPRYKVAKRGQDVALRCDPISGHVSLFWYQQALGQGPEFLTYFQNEAQLDKSGLPSDRFFAERPEGSVSTLKIQRTQQEDSAVYLCASSLESLGKGRTQYFGPGTRLLVL.

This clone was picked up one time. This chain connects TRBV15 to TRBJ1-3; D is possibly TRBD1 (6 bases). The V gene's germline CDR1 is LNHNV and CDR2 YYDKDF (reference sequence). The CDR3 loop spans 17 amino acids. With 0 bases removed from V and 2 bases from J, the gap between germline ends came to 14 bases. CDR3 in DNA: TGTGCCACCAGCAGAGATTTAAGCAGGGGTCCTGGAAACACCATATATTTT. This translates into CATSRDLSRGPGNTIYF.

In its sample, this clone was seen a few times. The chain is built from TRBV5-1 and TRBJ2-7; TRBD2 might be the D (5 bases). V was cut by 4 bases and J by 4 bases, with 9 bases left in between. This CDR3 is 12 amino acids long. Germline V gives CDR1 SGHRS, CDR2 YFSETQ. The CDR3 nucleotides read TGCGCCAGCAGCAAGGGAGAGTACGAGCAGTACTTC. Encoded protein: CASSKGEYEQYF.

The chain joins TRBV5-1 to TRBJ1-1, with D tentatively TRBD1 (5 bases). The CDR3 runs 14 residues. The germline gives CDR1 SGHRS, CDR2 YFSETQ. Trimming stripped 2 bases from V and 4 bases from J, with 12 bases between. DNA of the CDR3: TGCGCCAGCAGCTTCGGGGGGGAGGGCACTGAAGCTTTCTTT. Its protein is CASSFGGEGTEAFF.

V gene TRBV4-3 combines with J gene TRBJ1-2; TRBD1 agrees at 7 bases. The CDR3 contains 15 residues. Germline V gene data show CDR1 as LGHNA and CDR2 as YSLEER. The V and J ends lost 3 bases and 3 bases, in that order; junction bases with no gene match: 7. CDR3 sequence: CASSQGWDRDYGYTF. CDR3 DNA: TGCGCCAGCAGCCAGGGCTGGGACAGAGACTATGGCTACACCTTC.

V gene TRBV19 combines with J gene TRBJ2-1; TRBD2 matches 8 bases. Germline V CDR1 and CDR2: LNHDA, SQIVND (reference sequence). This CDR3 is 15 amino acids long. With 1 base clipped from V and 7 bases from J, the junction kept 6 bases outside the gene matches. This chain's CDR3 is CASSIVGRAWNEQFF. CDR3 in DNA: TGTGCCAGTAGTATAGTCGGGAGGGCTTGGAATGAGCAGTTCTTC.

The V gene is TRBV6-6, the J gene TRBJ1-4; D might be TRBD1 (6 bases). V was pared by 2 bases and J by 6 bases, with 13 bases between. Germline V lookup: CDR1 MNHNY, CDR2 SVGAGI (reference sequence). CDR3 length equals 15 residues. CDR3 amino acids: CASSYPTGADEKLFF. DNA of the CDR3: TGTGCCAGCAGTTACCCGACAGGAGCGGATGAAAAACTGTTTTTT.

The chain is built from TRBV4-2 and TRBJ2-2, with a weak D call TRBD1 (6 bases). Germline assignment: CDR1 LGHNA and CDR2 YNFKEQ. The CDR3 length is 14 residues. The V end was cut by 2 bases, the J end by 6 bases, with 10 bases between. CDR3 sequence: CASSQIEGAGELFF. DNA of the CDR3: TGTGCCAGCAGCCAAATCGAGGGGGCCGGGGAGCTGTTTTTT.

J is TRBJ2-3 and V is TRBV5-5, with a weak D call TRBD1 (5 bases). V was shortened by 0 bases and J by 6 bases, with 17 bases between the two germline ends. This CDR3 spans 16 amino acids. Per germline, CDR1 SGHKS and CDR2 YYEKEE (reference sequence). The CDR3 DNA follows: TGTGCCAGCAGCTTGGCCTGGGGCAGAAACACCGATACGCAGTATTTT. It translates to CASSLAWGRNTDTQYF.

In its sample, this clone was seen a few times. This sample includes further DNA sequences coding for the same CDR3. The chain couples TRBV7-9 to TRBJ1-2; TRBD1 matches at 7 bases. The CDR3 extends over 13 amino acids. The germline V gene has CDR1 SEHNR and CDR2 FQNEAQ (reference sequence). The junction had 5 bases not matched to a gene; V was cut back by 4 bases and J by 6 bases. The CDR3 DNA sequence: TGTGCCAGCAGCTCCTTACAGGGGCATGGCTACACCTTC. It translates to CASSSLQGHGYTF.

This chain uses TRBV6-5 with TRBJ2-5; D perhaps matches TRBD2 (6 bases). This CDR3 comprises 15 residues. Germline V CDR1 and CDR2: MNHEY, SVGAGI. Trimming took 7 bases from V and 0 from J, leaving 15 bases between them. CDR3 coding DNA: TGTGCCAGCAACAAGGGACTTCTAAACCAAGAGACCCAGTACTTC. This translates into CASNKGLLNQETQYF.

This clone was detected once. Here the CDR3 DNA reads TGTGCCAGCAGTTACTCGACGGCTAGCGAGGGCTCCTACAATGAGCAGTTCTTC. This translates into CASSYSTASEGSYNEQFF. The chain links TRBV6-2 or TRBV6-3 to TRBJ2-1, with D possibly being TRBD2 (6 bases). Trimming took 0 bases from V and 0 from J, leaving 15 bases between them. The germline CDR1 and CDR2 sequences are MNHEY and SVGEGT. This CDR3 has 18 amino acids.

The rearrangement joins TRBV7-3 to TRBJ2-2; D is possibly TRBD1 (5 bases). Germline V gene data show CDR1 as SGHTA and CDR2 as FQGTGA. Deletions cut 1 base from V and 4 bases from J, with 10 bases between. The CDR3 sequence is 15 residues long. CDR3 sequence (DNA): TGTGCCAGCAGCTTAATTTCGACAGTCACCGGGGAGCTGTTTTTT. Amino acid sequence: CASSLISTVTGELFF.

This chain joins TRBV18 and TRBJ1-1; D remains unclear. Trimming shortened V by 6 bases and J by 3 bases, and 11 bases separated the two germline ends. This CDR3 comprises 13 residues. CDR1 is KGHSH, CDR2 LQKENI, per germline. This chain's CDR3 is CASSPRMDTEAFF. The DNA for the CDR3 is TGTGCCAGCTCCCCCAGAATGGACACTGAAGCTTTCTTT.

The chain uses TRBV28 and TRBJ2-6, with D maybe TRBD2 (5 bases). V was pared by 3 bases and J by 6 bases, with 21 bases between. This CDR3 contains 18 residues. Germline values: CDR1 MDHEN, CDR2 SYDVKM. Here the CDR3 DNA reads TGTGCCAGCAGTTTTGGGTTGCTAAGCGAGGGTCCGGCCAACGTCCTGACTTTC. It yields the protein CASSFGLLSEGPANVLTF.

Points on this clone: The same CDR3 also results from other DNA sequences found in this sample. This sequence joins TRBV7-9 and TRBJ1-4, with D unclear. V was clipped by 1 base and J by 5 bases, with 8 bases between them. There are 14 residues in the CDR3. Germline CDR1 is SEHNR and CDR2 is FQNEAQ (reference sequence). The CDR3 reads CASSLVGGNEKLFF. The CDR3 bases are TGTGCCAGCAGCTTAGTTGGCGGGAATGAAAAACTGTTTTTT.

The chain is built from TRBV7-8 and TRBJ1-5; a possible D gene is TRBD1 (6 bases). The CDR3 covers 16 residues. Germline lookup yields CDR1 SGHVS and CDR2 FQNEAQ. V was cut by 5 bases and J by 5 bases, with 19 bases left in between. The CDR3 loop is CASSAGIDRLYQPQHF. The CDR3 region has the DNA TGTGCCAGCAGCGCAGGAATCGACAGGCTTTATCAGCCCCAGCATTTT.

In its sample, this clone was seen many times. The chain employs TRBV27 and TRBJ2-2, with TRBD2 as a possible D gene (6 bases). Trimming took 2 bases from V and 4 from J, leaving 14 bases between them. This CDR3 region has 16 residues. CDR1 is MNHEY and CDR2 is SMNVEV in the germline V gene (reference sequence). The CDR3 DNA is TGTGCCAGCAGTTTAATAGGGCGGGGACTCACCGGGGAGCTGTTTTTT. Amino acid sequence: CASSLIGRGLTGELFF.

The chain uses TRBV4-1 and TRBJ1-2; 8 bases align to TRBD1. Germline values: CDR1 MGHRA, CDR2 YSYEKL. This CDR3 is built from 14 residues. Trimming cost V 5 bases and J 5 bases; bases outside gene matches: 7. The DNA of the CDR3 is TGCGCCAGCAGCTCCTCTACAGGGGGGTATGGCTACACCTTC. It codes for CASSSSTGGYGYTF.

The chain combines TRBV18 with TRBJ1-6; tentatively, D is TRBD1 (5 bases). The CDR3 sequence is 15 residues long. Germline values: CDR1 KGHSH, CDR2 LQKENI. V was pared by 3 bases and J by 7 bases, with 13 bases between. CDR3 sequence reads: CASSPERGWNSPLHF. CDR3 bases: TGTGCCAGCTCACCTGAAAGGGGTTGGAATTCACCCCTCCACTTT.

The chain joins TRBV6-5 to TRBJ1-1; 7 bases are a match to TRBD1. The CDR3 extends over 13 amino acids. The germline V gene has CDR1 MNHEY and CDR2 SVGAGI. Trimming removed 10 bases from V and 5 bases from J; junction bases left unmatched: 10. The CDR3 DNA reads TGTGCCACCGTAACGACAGGGAGGACTGAAGCTTTCTTT. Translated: CATVTTGRTEAFF.

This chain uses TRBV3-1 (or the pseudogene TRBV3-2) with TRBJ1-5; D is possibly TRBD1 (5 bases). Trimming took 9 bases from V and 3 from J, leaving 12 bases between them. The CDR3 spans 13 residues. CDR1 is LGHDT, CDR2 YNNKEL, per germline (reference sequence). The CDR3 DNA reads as TGTGCCAGAACGGGCAGGGACAATCAGCCCCAGCATTTT. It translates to CARTGRDNQPQHF.

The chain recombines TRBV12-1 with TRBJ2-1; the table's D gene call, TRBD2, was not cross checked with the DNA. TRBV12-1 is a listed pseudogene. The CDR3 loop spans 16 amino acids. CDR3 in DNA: TGTGCCAGCAGCCAACCTAGCGGGAGGCGGGACAATGAGCAGTTCTTC. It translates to CASSQPSGRRDNEQFF.

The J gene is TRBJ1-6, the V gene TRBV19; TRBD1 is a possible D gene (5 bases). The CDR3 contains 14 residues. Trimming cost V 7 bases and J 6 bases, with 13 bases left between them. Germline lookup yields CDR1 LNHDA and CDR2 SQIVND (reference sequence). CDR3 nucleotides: TGTGCCAGTAACCCGACAGCAATTAATTCACCCCTCCACTTT. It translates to CASNPTAINSPLHF.

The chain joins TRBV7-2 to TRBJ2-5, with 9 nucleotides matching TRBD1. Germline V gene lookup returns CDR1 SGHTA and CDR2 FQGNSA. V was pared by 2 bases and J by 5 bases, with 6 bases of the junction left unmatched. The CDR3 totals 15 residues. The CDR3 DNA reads TGTGCCAGCAGCTTAAGCCGGGGGACAGGGGAGACCCAGTACTTC. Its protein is CASSLSRGTGETQYF.

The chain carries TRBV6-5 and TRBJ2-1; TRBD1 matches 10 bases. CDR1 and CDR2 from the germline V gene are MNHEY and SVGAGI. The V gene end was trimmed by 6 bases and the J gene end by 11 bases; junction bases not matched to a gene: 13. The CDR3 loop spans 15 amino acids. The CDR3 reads CASRPGTGATSQQFF. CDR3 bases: TGTGCCAGCAGGCCCGGGACAGGGGCTACAAGTCAGCAGTTCTTC.

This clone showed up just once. The CDR3 coding sequence is TGTGCCAGCAGCCCCCAACCACCCGGGGTTGGTGAAAAACTGTTTTTT. This sequence encodes CASSPQPPGVGEKLFF. This chain uses TRBV3-1 (or the pseudogene TRBV3-2) with TRBJ1-4, with D unclear. This CDR3 is 16 amino acids long. Trimming took off 4 bases at V and 7 bases at J, with 19 bases between the two ends. Germline loops: CDR1 LGHDT, CDR2 YNNKEL (reference sequence).